This T cell receptor beta chain was found in a study of PD-1 blockade in classical Hodgkin lymphoma (dated by TCRdb to between 2020 and 2021). Regarding the study in general: Nivolumab dosing was 3 mg/kg intravenously every 2 weeks, continuing until either disease progression or unacceptable toxicity. A peripheral blood immune signature of response to PD-1 blockade in classical Hodgkin lymphoma was defined using TCR beta sequencing and CyTOF.

The meaning of the sample's time point label: cycle 1 day 1 (C1D1), immediately before nivolumab initiation. Every trial patient had relapsed after autologous stem cell transplantation, and cohorts A, B and C differed in prior brentuximab vedotin exposure. Magnetic negative selection with a Miltenyi CD4+ T cell isolation kit was used to purify CD4+ T cells from thawed PBMCs. The trial cohort comprised approximately 55 patients with relapsed/refractory classical Hodgkin lymphoma whose best overall responses were complete response, partial response or progressive disease. Trial patients were treated with single-agent nivolumab in the multi-cohort phase II CheckMate 205 trial. An independent review committee assessed best overall response using the 2007 International Working Group response criteria. Trial PBMCs were collected immediately before nivolumab initiation (C1D1) and during therapy at cycle 2 day 1 and cycle 4 day 1. After peripheral blood was drawn into 8 mL Vacutainer Cell Preparation Tubes, PBMCs were isolated by centrifugation and then cryopreserved. Purified CD4+ and CD8+ fractions were generated only in cases for which an additional PBMC sample was available. Magnetically labelled cells were removed on LS columns in a quadroMACS separator, and the flow-through was collected as the purified fraction.

The research as a whole found: Trial patients achieving complete response had baseline diversity similar to newly diagnosed patients, whereas partial responders and progressors had significantly lower diversity. Only a single clinical trial cohort was studied, and what caused the repertoire differences, possibly disease activity or prior therapy, remained undefined. CD4+ but not CD8+ TCR diversity rose significantly by C4D1 (p=0.0027 vs p=0.16), most apparent in complete responders (p=0.02). Lower diversity was seen in patients whose nivolumab began less than 1 year after ASCT, and these patients were left out of later analyses so that immune reconstitution would not confound the results. Baseline TCR diversity was reported as lower in newly diagnosed patients than in healthy donors, and lower still in relapsed/refractory patients.

About this clone: What this receptor recognizes is not known. Base qualities are missing; no much larger clone stands one base away.

The junction carries 18 bases between V and J, which are trimmed by 10 bases and 0 bases respectively. Sequences MNHEY (CDR1) and SMNVEV (CDR2) are obtained from the germline V gene (reference sequence). Its CDR3 holds 15 amino acids, cysteine through phenylalanine. Just CDR3 DNA is preserved here, 45 bases in frame from base 1. The Qiagen DNeasy kit was used to extract genomic DNA from unsorted PBMCs and from the negatively selected CD4+ and CD8+ fractions. Amplification of TCR beta CDR3 regions was done by immunoSEQ multiplex PCR with primers that anneal to V and J segments. A synthetic immune receptor repertoire was used to minimize amplification bias, and any remaining bias was removed computationally after sequencing. On the authors' methods: Custom Python scripts were used to quantify repertoire diversity as the Shannon entropy index. The unsorted, CD4+ and CD8+ repertoires were each analyzed separately, with the exception of combined analyses, where CD4+ and CD8+ sequences were merged in silico. Clonal expansion was defined as at least a 2-fold frequency increase after treatment relative to C1D1, with a pseudocount of 0.5 for undetected baseline clones. Clones with 0 or 1 copy at C1D1 were classified as singleton clones, and clones with 2 or more copies were classified as non-singleton clones. Clones expanded in unsorted samples were annotated as CD4+, CD8+ or unknown by matching protein sequences in sorted samples from the same patient. Wilcoxon tests were applied to paired samples to test diversity changes from C1D1 to C4D1. Held by TCRdb, this immuneACCESS table contains in-frame sequences only and omits some clones. Under half of the omission traces to an unresolved V gene where checked; the cause of the rest is unknown. The V and J calls and the clone size are those of that table, but D and trimming were determined from the DNA. The sample contains over 20,000 clones, roughly 84% of them found a single time. About 1.7% of the sample comes from the top ten.

The chain was built from TRBV27 and TRBJ1-2, with a weak D call of TRBD1 (5 bases match). The TCR originated in a human donor with classical Hodgkin lymphoma. Sequenced material: CD4+ T cells from blood, taken at baseline. In nucleotide form, the sequence is TGTGCCACCGCCCCGGGACGGAAAGCTAACTATGGCTACACCTTC. Translated, it reads CATAPGRKANYGYTF.